Listed here are 16 T cell receptor beta chains from one sample, sequenced in a study of blood T cell repertoires in COVID-19. Assay used: immunoSEQ multiplex PCR; TCRdb lists only in-frame clones, some missing. The sample records 250,000 to 300,000 clones, about 91% being singletons. Sequencing used peripheral blood. The receptors were gathered from a woman aged 55-69 years with acute or convalescent COVID-19.

CDR3 loop: CASTMGTGTETQYF. For the CDR3, the DNA is TGTGCCAGCACTATGGGGACAGGGACAGAGACCCAGTACTTC. The rearrangement uses TRBV6-5 and TRBJ2-5, with TRBD1 identical over 9 bases. The germline gives CDR1 MNHEY, CDR2 SVGAGI. This CDR3 is built from 14 residues. V lost 7 bases to trimming and J lost 4 bases; unmatched junction nucleotides: 7.

The chain has TRBV14 and TRBJ1-6; tentatively, D is TRBD1 (5 bases). The V gene's germline CDR1 is SGHDN and CDR2 FVKESK. The CDR3 consists of 17 residues. Trimming stripped 1 base from V and 10 bases from J, with 20 bases between. CDR3 nucleotide sequence: TGTGCCAGCAGCCAAGGGTCACAGGCCCCTTTGGCCTCACCCCTCCACTTT. Translating gives CASSQGSQAPLASPLHF.

The DNA of the CDR3 is TGTGCCAGCAGCTTGGGAGTGGATAATTCACCCCTCCACTTT. Its translation: CASSLGVDNSPLHF. This rearrangement joins TRBV5-4 to TRBJ1-6; D is undetermined. The V end lost 0 bases, the J end lost 5 bases, and 6 bases lay between the germline ends. Per germline, CDR1 SGHNT and CDR2 YYREEE (reference sequence). This CDR3 has 14 amino acids.

This sequence joins TRBV6-5 and TRBJ2-7; TRBD1 matches 8 bases. The CDR3 covers 15 residues. Trimming at V came to 2 bases and at J to 3 bases, leaving 6 bases not matched to a gene. CDR1 is MNHEY and CDR2 is SVGAGI in the germline V gene. For the CDR3, the DNA is TGTGCCAGCAGTTACGCGGGACAGGACGGCTACGAGCAGTACTTC. Translated: CASSYAGQDGYEQYF.

V usage is TRBV6-2 or TRBV6-3 and J usage is TRBJ1-2, with D maybe TRBD1 (6 bases). Trimming stripped 5 bases from V and 4 bases from J, with 20 bases between. There are 16 residues in the CDR3. The germline gives CDR1 MNHEY, CDR2 SVGEGT. CDR3: CASSPLAGAGGYGYTF. DNA of the CDR3: TGTGCCAGCAGTCCACTTGCAGGGGCTGGCGGCTATGGCTACACCTTC.

The rearrangement uses TRBV28 and TRBJ1-1, with a weak D call TRBD1 (6 bases). Looked up from germline, CDR1 is MDHEN and CDR2 is SYDVKM. The CDR3 covers 15 residues. Trimming cost V 6 bases and J 0 bases, with 14 bases left between them. The CDR3 sequence: CASRSLQGLNTEAFF. The CDR3 bases are TGTGCCAGCAGGTCTCTACAGGGTTTGAACACTGAAGCTTTCTTT.

This clone has more than one count but fewer than ten. This sequence joins TRBV18 and TRBJ1-1, with 7 bases matching TRBD1. The CDR3 runs 14 residues. Trimming took 6 bases from V and 1 from J; bases not matched to a gene: 5. The germline V gene has CDR1 KGHSH and CDR2 LQKENI. CDR3 loop: CASSPQGGNTEAFF. The DNA of the CDR3 is TGTGCCAGCTCCCCCCAGGGGGGGAACACTGAAGCTTTCTTT.

This sequence joins TRBV19 and TRBJ2-3; TRBD1 is a possible D gene (6 bases). Germline values: CDR1 LNHDA, CDR2 SQIVND (reference sequence). Trimming removed 7 bases at V and 2 bases at J, with 10 bases between. This CDR3 comprises 13 residues. The CDR3 is CASTPGDTDTQYF. CDR3 sequence (DNA): TGTGCCAGTACCCCAGGGGACACAGATACGCAGTATTTT.

The chain couples TRBV6-2 or TRBV6-3 to TRBJ1-5; 10 positions agree with TRBD1. Germline V gene sequence: CDR1 MNHEY, CDR2 SVGEGT. The CDR3 covers 20 residues. The trim removed 6 bases at V and 0 bases at J, leaving 17 bases unmatched. In DNA form, the CDR3 reads TGTGCCAGCAGCCCCGTACCGGGACAGGGGCTCCGGGATAGCAATCAGCCCCAGCATTTT. Encoded protein: CASSPVPGQGLRDSNQPQHF.

The CDR3 region is CASSHSSGNEQFF. For the CDR3, the DNA is TGTGCCAGCAGCCACTCTTCGGGTAATGAGCAGTTCTTC. The rearrangement links TRBV9 to TRBJ2-1, with no clear D. CDR1 and CDR2 (germline): SGDLS, YYNGEE. V was cut by 4 bases and J by 7 bases, with 12 bases left in between. This CDR3 is 13 amino acids long.

V usage is TRBV9 and J usage is TRBJ1-1, with a tentative D call TRBD1 (5 bases). The germline CDR1 and CDR2 sequences are SGDLS and YYNGEE. CDR3 size: 16 residues. Trimming removed 3 bases from V and 6 bases from J, with 21 bases in between. The CDR3 sequence: CASSAPRAGERAEAFF. The CDR3 DNA reads TGTGCCAGCAGCGCACCGAGAGCGGGGGAGAGGGCTGAAGCTTTCTTT.

This sequence joins TRBV11-2 and TRBJ1-1, with D hard to call. The V gene's germline CDR1 is SGHAT and CDR2 FQNNGV. Between the trimmed V and J ends, which lost 5 bases and 1 base, there was a span of 8 bases. CDR3 length: 13 residues. CDR3 protein: CASSAAWNTEAFF. CDR3 nucleotides: TGTGCCAGCAGCGCGGCCTGGAACACTGAAGCTTTCTTT.

The gene calls are TRBV3-1 (or the pseudogene TRBV3-2) and TRBJ2-5, with D perhaps TRBD2 (7 bases). Trimming removed 1 base at V and 5 bases at J, with 11 bases between. The CDR3 spans 14 residues. Germline loops: CDR1 LGHDT, CDR2 YNNKEL (reference sequence). CDR3 protein: CASSQGGGPETQYF. The CDR3 DNA reads as TGTGCCAGCAGCCAAGGGGGGGGGCCGGAGACCCAGTACTTC.

The gene calls are TRBV15 and TRBJ1-3; a possible D gene is TRBD1 (6 bases). The CDR3 totals 16 residues. The germline CDR1 and CDR2 sequences are LNHNV and YYDKDF (reference sequence). V lost 5 bases and J lost 0, with 14 bases in between. In DNA, the CDR3 is TGTGCCACCAGCCTGGGGGCGACCCTCTCTGGAAACACCATATATTTT. Encoded protein: CATSLGATLSGNTIYF. The complete variable domain, with remaining parts taken from reference TRBV15 and TRBJ1-3, reads DAMVIQNPRYQVTQFGKPVTLSCSQTLNHNVMYWYQQKSSQAPKLLFHYYDKDFNNEADTPDNFQSRRPNTSFCFLDIRSPGLGDTAMYLCATSLGATLSGNTIYFGEGSWLTVV.

V is TRBV19 and J is TRBJ2-3; D is unclear. Germline CDR1 LNHDA, CDR2 SQIVND (reference sequence). Trimming took 4 bases from V and 5 from J, leaving 7 bases between them. This CDR3 is built from 12 residues. The CDR3 sequence: CASSSLGDTQYF. The DNA of the CDR3 is TGTGCCAGTAGTAGTCTAGGAGATACGCAGTATTTT.

The chain couples TRBV28 to TRBJ2-7; a possible D gene is TRBD2 (5 bases). CDR1 MDHEN and CDR2 SYDVKM come from the germline V gene. The CDR3 sequence is 12 residues long. V was cut by 5 bases and J by 3 bases, with 8 bases left in between. The CDR3 region is CASSLGDYEQYF. The CDR3 DNA sequence: TGTGCCAGCAGTCTCGGGGACTACGAGCAGTACTTC.